This section outlines one TCR beta chain sequence together with its context. These data belong to a study of blood T cell repertoires in COVID-19. At the level of the study: Acute and convalescent COVID-19 samples came from the United States, Italy and Spain. The analysed material was cDNA or gDNA that came from T cells, B-cell-depleted T cells, or PBMCs.

After removal of 5 bases from V and 6 bases from J, the junction contained 6 bases not matched to a gene. Germline lookup yields CDR1 MNHNY and CDR2 SVGAGI (reference sequence). The CDR3 sequence is 14 residues long. Original handling: Nucleated cell counts were estimated from reference gene primer amplification. Libraries were prepared by immunoSEQ multiplex PCR; TCRdb keeps only in-frame clonotypes and omits some of them. The V and J calls and clone size were taken over from that table, and D and trimming were inferred from the DNA. The sample includes roughly 250,000 clones, approximately 85% of them seen just once.

The chain employs TRBV6-6 and TRBJ2-2; TRBD2 agrees at 7 bases. The TCR sequence derives from a woman in her sixties with active or convalescent COVID-19. Sequencing was carried out using peripheral blood. The CDR3 DNA sequence: TGTGCCAGCAGTCTCCTGGGGGGGGCCGGGGAGCTGTTTTTT. This translates into CASSLLGGAGELFF.